A selection of T cell receptor beta chains follows, all from one sample in a study of blood T cell repertoires in COVID-19. Sequencing used immunoSEQ multiplex PCR; TCRdb keeps in-frame clones, though not all of them. The table records 150,000 to 200,000 clones, under 90% of them present only once. Specimen: peripheral blood. These receptors were obtained from an older woman with COVID-19, enrolled during active disease. Both conserved end residues are part of each CDR3. Each record gives: V gene, clone size, CDR3 length, J gene, D gene, CDR3 DNA, CDR3 protein. D genes are given only for firm matches. Not all rows give a size; the values are once, few, many and, for expanded clones, a class.

V: TRBV5-1
size: -
length: 20
J: TRBJ2-2
D: TRBD2
DNA: TGCGCCAGCAGCTTGAGACAGGGGGGACTAGCGGGAAGATCTCCCGGGGAGCTGTTTTTT
CDR3: CASSLRQGGLAGRSPGELFF

V: TRBV5-6
size: -
length: 18
J: TRBJ2-2
D: -
DNA: TGTGCCAGCAGCTTGGGGGGCCTTACAGGGCTCAGCACCGGGGAGCTGTTTTTT
CDR3: CASSLGGLTGLSTGELFF

V: TRBV19
size: -
length: 16
J: TRBJ2-5
D: TRBD1
DNA: TGTGCCAGTAGCCCCCGACAGGGAACTCCGTGGGAGACCCAGTACTTC
CDR3: CASSPRQGTPWETQYF

V: TRBV27
size: -
length: 14
J: TRBJ1-5
D: -
DNA: TGTGCCAGCCGATCTTGGCAGGGGTATCAGCCCCAGCATTTT
CDR3: CASRSWQGYQPQHF

V: TRBV6-5
size: once
length: 15
J: TRBJ2-1
D: -
DNA: TGTGCCAGCAGCGGACTCGGAGGGGCATACAATGAGCAGTTCTTC
CDR3: CASSGLGGAYNEQFF

V: TRBV5-6
size: -
length: 16
J: TRBJ2-4
D: -
DNA: TGTGCCAGCAGCTTAAGCGGTCCAGGAGCCAAAAACATTCAGTACTTC
CDR3: CASSLSGPGAKNIQYF

V: TRBV6-6
size: few
length: 14
J: TRBJ2-7
D: -
DNA: TGTGCCAGCAGTTCGGCGGGGTTCTCCTACGAGCAGTACTTC
CDR3: CASSSAGFSYEQYF

V: TRBV5-1
size: -
length: 15
J: TRBJ2-5
D: TRBD2
DNA: TGCGCCACCGCCGAACCGGGAGGGGTAGGGGAGACCCAGTACTTC
CDR3: CATAEPGGVGETQYF

V: TRBV27
size: -
length: 15
J: TRBJ2-6
D: -
DNA: TGTGCCAGCAGTTTATTACTGTCTGGGGCCAACGTCCTGACTTTC
CDR3: CASSLLLSGANVLTF

V: TRBV12-3/TRBV12-4
size: -
length: 11
J: TRBJ2-5
D: -
DNA: TGTGCCAGCAGTGTTGCGCAGACCCAGTACTTC
CDR3: CASSVAQTQYF

V: TRBV3-1/TRBV3-2
size: -
length: 13
J: TRBJ2-3
D: -
DNA: TGTGCCAGCGACCGGGGGGCCGGAGATACGCAGTATTTT
CDR3: CASDRGAGDTQYF

V: TRBV30
size: -
length: 14
J: TRBJ1-3
D: -
DNA: TGTGCCTGGAGTGAGGTGGGGCTTGGAAACACCATATATTTT
CDR3: CAWSEVGLGNTIYF

V: TRBV6-5
size: once
length: 14
J: TRBJ1-5
D: -
DNA: TGTGCCAGCAGGGAGACAGGAAGCAATCAGCCCCAGCATTTT
CDR3: CASRETGSNQPQHF

V: TRBV6-1
size: -
length: 14
J: TRBJ1-2
D: TRBD1
DNA: TGTGCCAGCAGTGAAACACAGGGGGTCGATGGCTACACCTTC
CDR3: CASSETQGVDGYTF

V: TRBV7-3
size: few
length: 15
J: TRBJ2-5
D: TRBD2
DNA: TGTGCCAGCAGCGCCCGGGGGGGCAATGAAGAGACCCAGTACTTC
CDR3: CASSARGGNEETQYF

V: TRBV24-1
size: once
length: 15
J: TRBJ2-5
D: -
DNA: TGTGCCACCAGTGAAATAGGGGGTGGGTTAGAGACCCAGTACTTC
CDR3: CATSEIGGGLETQYF

V: TRBV6-1
size: -
length: 14
J: TRBJ1-2
D: -
DNA: TGTGCCAGCAGTGAAGCGGGGCGGGGGTATGGCTACACCTTC
CDR3: CASSEAGRGYGYTF

V: TRBV27
size: -
length: 14
J: TRBJ1-4
D: TRBD1
DNA: TGTGCCAGCAGTCGACAGGGGGCGGGTGAAAAACTGTTTTTT
CDR3: CASSRQGAGEKLFF

V: TRBV24-1
size: -
length: 13
J: TRBJ2-1
D: -
DNA: TGTGCCACCAGGGCGGGGACGCTCAATGAGCAGTTCTTC
CDR3: CATRAGTLNEQFF

V: TRBV29-1
size: -
length: 14
J: TRBJ2-5
D: TRBD1
DNA: TGCAGCGTGGACGGGACAGGGTGGGAGGAGACCCAGTACTTC
CDR3: CSVDGTGWEETQYF

V: TRBV28
size: -
length: 19
J: TRBJ1-5
D: -
DNA: TGTGCCAGCAGCCCCACCCGACCGCACAGGTGGGTGCCCAATCAGCCCCAGCATTTT
CDR3: CASSPTRPHRWVPNQPQHF

V: TRBV28
size: once
length: 14
J: TRBJ1-5
D: -
DNA: TGTGCCACCGGTAGTCTAGGAAGCAATCAGCCCCAGCATTTT
CDR3: CATGSLGSNQPQHF

V: TRBV11-2
size: once
length: 15
J: TRBJ1-3
D: -
DNA: TGTGCCAGCAGCTTAGAGGCAGGGAGGAGGAACACCATATATTTT
CDR3: CASSLEAGRRNTIYF

V: TRBV19
size: -
length: 12
J: TRBJ2-7
D: -
DNA: TGTGCCAGTAGTGCACAGGGATACGAGCAGTACTTC
CDR3: CASSAQGYEQYF

V: TRBV5-1
size: -
length: 17
J: TRBJ1-3
D: TRBD1
DNA: TGCGCCAGCAGCTTGTTGGGAGGACAGGGGTCTGGAAACACCATATATTTT
CDR3: CASSLLGGQGSGNTIYF

V: TRBV5-5
size: -
length: 12
J: TRBJ1-5
D: -
DNA: TGTGCCAGCAGCTTGCGGGATCCGCCCCAGCATTTT
CDR3: CASSLRDPPQHF

V: TRBV3-1/TRBV3-2
size: -
length: 15
J: TRBJ2-7
D: -
DNA: TGTGCCAGCAGCCCGCGGAACCGGGGCTCCTACGAGCAGTACTTC
CDR3: CASSPRNRGSYEQYF

V: TRBV5-1
size: -
length: 14
J: TRBJ2-3
D: -
DNA: TGCGCCAGCAGCTTGGGGGGCGGCACAGATACGCAGTATTTT
CDR3: CASSLGGGTDTQYF

V: TRBV6-1
size: -
length: 13
J: TRBJ1-5
D: -
DNA: TGTGCCAGCAGTGAAGGGGCTAATCAGCCCCAGCATTTT
CDR3: CASSEGANQPQHF

V: TRBV5-6
size: -
length: 14
J: TRBJ1-1
D: -
DNA: TGTGCCAGCAGCCCAGATGTCCGGAACACTGAAGCTTTCTTT
CDR3: CASSPDVRNTEAFF

V: TRBV12-3/TRBV12-4
size: -
length: 13
J: TRBJ1-5
D: TRBD1
DNA: TGTGCCAGCAGTTTTGACAGGGGTCAGCCCCAGCATTTT
CDR3: CASSFDRGQPQHF

V: TRBV6-5
size: once
length: 13
J: TRBJ1-2
D: -
DNA: TGTGCCTCTCGTTGGGGGCCTAACTATGGCTACACCTTC
CDR3: CASRWGPNYGYTF

V: TRBV27
size: -
length: 15
J: TRBJ2-1
D: -
DNA: TGTGCCAGCACAGCGGCCCCCCGCTCCTACAATGAGCAGTTCTTC
CDR3: CASTAAPRSYNEQFF

V: TRBV25-1
size: many
length: 14
J: TRBJ1-1
D: -
DNA: TGTGCCAGCAGTGAATATGGGTTATTGGGGCGGGCTTTCTTT
CDR3: CASSEYGLLGRAFF

V: TRBV19
size: -
length: 16
J: TRBJ1-5
D: -
DNA: TGTGCCAGTAGTCTACGGAGCCCACAACGCAATCAGCCCCAGCATTTT
CDR3: CASSLRSPQRNQPQHF

V: TRBV18
size: -
length: 15
J: TRBJ2-5
D: -
DNA: TGTGCCAGCTCAAAAAATGAGCTAGGCCAAGAGACCCAGTACTTC
CDR3: CASSKNELGQETQYF

V: TRBV19
size: -
length: 14
J: TRBJ1-1
D: -
DNA: TGTGCCAGTAGCCGCGGGGTGGTGAACACTGAAGCTTTCTTT
CDR3: CASSRGVVNTEAFF

V: TRBV3-1/TRBV3-2
size: -
length: 16
J: TRBJ2-2
D: -
DNA: TGTGCCAGCAGCCAAGGGGGCAGGCCGGACACCGGGGAGCTGTTTTTT
CDR3: CASSQGGRPDTGELFF

V: TRBV6-5
size: -
length: 15
J: TRBJ1-1
D: TRBD1
DNA: TGTGCCAGCAGTCTCAGGACAGGGTTTAGTACTGAAGCTTTCTTT
CDR3: CASSLRTGFSTEAFF

V: TRBV3-1/TRBV3-2
size: -
length: 13
J: TRBJ2-7
D: TRBD2
DNA: TGTGCCAGCGGGGGGGAGATGATCTACGAGCAGTACTTC
CDR3: CASGGEMIYEQYF